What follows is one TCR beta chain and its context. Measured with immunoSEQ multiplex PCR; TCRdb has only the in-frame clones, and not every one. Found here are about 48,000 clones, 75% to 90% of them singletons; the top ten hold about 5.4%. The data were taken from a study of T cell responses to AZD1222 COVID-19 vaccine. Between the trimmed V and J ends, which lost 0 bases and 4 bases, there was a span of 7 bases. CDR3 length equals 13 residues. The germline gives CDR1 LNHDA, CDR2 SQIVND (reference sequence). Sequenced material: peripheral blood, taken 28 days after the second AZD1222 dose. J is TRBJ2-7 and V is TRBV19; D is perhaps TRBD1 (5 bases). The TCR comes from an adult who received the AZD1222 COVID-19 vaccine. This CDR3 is CASSIDKGYEQYF. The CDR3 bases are TGTGCCAGTAGTATAGACAAGGGGTACGAGCAGTACTTC.